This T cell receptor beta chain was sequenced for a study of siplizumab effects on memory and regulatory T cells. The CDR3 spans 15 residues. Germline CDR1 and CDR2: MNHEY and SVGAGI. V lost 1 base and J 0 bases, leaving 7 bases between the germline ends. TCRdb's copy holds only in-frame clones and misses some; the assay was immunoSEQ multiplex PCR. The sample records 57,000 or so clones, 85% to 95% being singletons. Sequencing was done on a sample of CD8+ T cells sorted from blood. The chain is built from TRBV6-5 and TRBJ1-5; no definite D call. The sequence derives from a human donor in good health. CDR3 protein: CASSYYQHSNQPQHF. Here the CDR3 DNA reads TGTGCCAGCAGTTACTACCAGCATAGCAATCAGCCCCAGCATTTT.